The clone carrying this T cell receptor (beta chain) has a count of ten or more. The antigen is not known. A TCRbeta library incorporating unique molecular identifiers was prepared. TCRdb analysed the PCR reads with MiXCR anew, one entry per CDR3 protein. The repertoire holds approximately 240,000 distinct CDR3 sequences, approximately 11% seen once, with 28% in the top ten. J lost 4 bases, V lost 4 bases, and 13 bases had no gene match. The CDR3 loop spans 18 amino acids. Germline CDR1 reads SSHAT; CDR2 reads FNYEAQ (reference sequence). These data are taken from a study of T-cell reconstitution after alpha-beta-depleted transplantation in children. Overall study findings and caveats: Two months or so post-transplant, alpha-beta T cells reportedly derived from several hundred expanded graft clones.

This chain connects TRBV7-7 to TRBJ2-1, with 10 positions matching TRBD2. This sequence originates from a child under two years old with acute myeloid leukemia, due to receive a stem cell transplant. Sequences were derived from PBMCs, sampled before TCRalphabeta/CD19-depleted stem cell transplant. DNA of the CDR3: TGTGCCAGCAGCTCTCCCGGGACTAGCGAGACCAAATACAATGAGCAGTTCTTC. This encodes CASSSPGTSETKYNEQFF.